The 19 T cell receptor beta chains reported below all come from one sample, sequenced in a study of shared clonotypes between healthy human individuals. Repertoires were generated with immunoSEQ multiplex PCR, while TCRdb's copy carries only in-frame clones and drops some. The table has roughly 530,000 clones, approximately 95% seen once; the top ten hold about 0.064%. The sequencing input was naive CD4+ T cells sorted from blood. Subset: CD45RA+ positively selected. These receptors originate from a young woman in good health.

The V gene is TRBV5-8, the J gene TRBJ2-5; a possible D gene is TRBD2 (6 bases). Gene TRBJ2-7 matches the end of the DNA better, so the J call may be wrong. Germline-derived CDR1 and CDR2 are SGHTS and YDEGEE. The CDR3 runs to 18 residues. CDR3 region: CASSLERGPAGRSYEQYF. In nucleotides, the CDR3 is TGTGCCAGCAGCTTGGAGCGAGGGCCAGCGGGCCGCTCCTACGAGCAGTACTTC.

The rearrangement uses TRBV6-6 and TRBJ2-7; D gene ambiguous. Germline V lookup: CDR1 MNHNY, CDR2 SVGAGI (reference sequence). Trimming cost V 6 bases and J 6 bases, with 18 bases left between them. This CDR3 has 14 residues. The CDR3 DNA is TGTGCCAGCAGCGCCAGATCAGGCGTCGGCGAGCAGTACTTC. Translating it yields CASSARSGVGEQYF.

CDR3 DNA sequence: TGTGCCTGGAGTGAACTAGCTGTCACCGGGGAGCTGTTTTTT. Translated, it gives CAWSELAVTGELFF. J is TRBJ2-2 and V is TRBV30; TRBD2 is a possible D gene (6 bases). CDR1 is GTSNPN and CDR2 is SVGIG in the germline V gene (reference sequence). The V end lost 1 base, the J end lost 4 bases, and 10 bases lay between the germline ends. This CDR3 has 14 amino acids.

The V call is TRBV9, the J call TRBJ2-1, with TRBD2 matching 7 bases. The ends lost 0 bases at V and 5 bases at J; junction bases unmatched: 8. The CDR3 sequence is 16 residues long. Germline V gives CDR1 SGDLS, CDR2 YYNGEE. Written as DNA, the CDR3 is TGTGCCAGCAGCGTAGCCCGGCTAGCGGAGGACAATGAGCAGTTCTTC. It specifies CASSVARLAEDNEQFF.

The chain links TRBV11-2 to TRBJ2-3, with D uncertain. This CDR3 has 14 residues. In germline, CDR1 is SGHAT, CDR2 FQNNGV. V was cut by 7 bases and J by 3 bases, with 14 bases left in between. The DNA for the CDR3 is TGTGCCAGCACGCCCGGCGTTTCGACAGATACGCAGTATTTT. Translated: CASTPGVSTDTQYF.

CDR3 DNA: TGTGCCAGCAGTTTAGGGGGTCCCTACGAGCAGTACTTC. Its protein product is CASSLGGPYEQYF. The chain couples TRBV28 to TRBJ2-7; possibly TRBD1 or TRBD2 for D (5 bases each). The V and J ends lost 2 bases and 2 bases respectively, with 7 bases between them. CDR3 length: 13 amino acids. The germline gives CDR1 MDHEN, CDR2 SYDVKM.

V gene TRBV28 combines with J gene TRBJ2-4; no definite D call. V shed 4 bases and J shed 1 base, with 5 bases lying between them. This CDR3 spans 13 amino acids. From germline, CDR1 is MDHEN and CDR2 SYDVKM. CDR3 sequence reads: CASSWAAKNIQYF. The DNA of the CDR3 is TGTGCCAGCAGTTGGGCCGCCAAAAACATTCAGTACTTC.

The chain couples TRBV7-2 to TRBJ2-2; D not certain. Germline-derived CDR1 and CDR2 are SGHTA and FQGNSA. V lost 2 bases and J lost 3, with 4 bases in between. The CDR3 is made up of 13 amino acids. CDR3 in DNA: TGTGCCAGCAGCTTAAGGGACACCGGGGAGCTGTTTTTT. As protein: CASSLRDTGELFF.

The chain employs TRBV4-1 and TRBJ2-1; 16 bases agree with TRBD2. The CDR3 extends over 17 amino acids. CDR1 and CDR2 from the germline V gene are MGHRA and YSYEKL. With 2 bases clipped from V and 9 bases from J, the junction kept 7 bases outside the gene matches. For the CDR3, the DNA is TGCGCCAGCAGCCAAATGGGACTAGCGGGAGGGTTTAGTGAGCAGTTCTTC. Translation: CASSQMGLAGGFSEQFF.

The CDR3 spells CASSLSVREISGEQYF. In nucleotides, the CDR3 is TGTGCCAGCTCACTCTCCGTTAGAGAAATATCGGGGGAGCAGTACTTC. The rearrangement links TRBV18 to TRBJ2-7; D is possibly TRBD2 (5 bases). The V end was cut by 4 bases, the J end by 7 bases, with 23 bases between. Germline V lookup: CDR1 KGHSH, CDR2 LQKENI. The CDR3 has 16 residues.

The chain has TRBV5-1 and TRBJ2-3; TRBD1 is a possible D gene (6 bases). There are 14 residues in the CDR3. Per germline, CDR1 SGHRS and CDR2 YFSETQ. V dropped 4 bases and J dropped 1 base, with 10 bases sitting between them. The CDR3 is CASSPGEGTDTQYF. The CDR3 nucleotides are TGCGCCAGCAGCCCAGGGGAAGGCACAGATACGCAGTATTTT.

The V call is TRBV11-3, the J call TRBJ2-3; 12 bases match TRBD2. Germline V gene data show CDR1 as SGHNT and CDR2 as YENEEA. J lost 6 bases, V lost 3 bases, and 10 bases had no gene match. CDR3 length: 17 amino acids. The CDR3 reads CASSFGLAGGPGDTQYF. The CDR3 DNA reads TGTGCCAGCAGCTTCGGGCTAGCGGGAGGGCCGGGGGATACGCAGTATTTT.

This sequence joins TRBV7-9 and TRBJ2-5, with 10 bases that match TRBD1. The DNA end is a closer match to TRBJ2-7, so the J assignment may be wrong. Germline V gene sequence: CDR1 SEHNR, CDR2 FQNEAQ (reference sequence). This CDR3 comprises 16 residues. CDR3 DNA: TGTGCCAGCAGCTTGTATGGGACAGGGGCGATCTACGAGCAGTACTTC. Protein sequence: CASSLYGTGAIYEQYF.

V and J are TRBV23-1 and TRBJ1-1, with D unresolved. TRBV23-1 is labeled an ORF, and its function is uncertain. V lost 2 bases to trimming and J lost 1 base, with 5 bases between them. The CDR3 consists of 13 residues. The CDR3 region is CASSQPRNTEAFF. The DNA of the CDR3 is TGCGCCAGCAGTCAACCGAGGAACACTGAAGCTTTCTTT.

The chain has TRBV27 and TRBJ2-3; 7 positions match TRBD2. Germline CDR1 and CDR2: MNHEY and SMNVEV (reference sequence). The CDR3 is made up of 11 amino acids. V was pared by 8 bases and J by 10 bases, with 6 bases of the junction left unmatched. CDR3: CASFSGIAQYF. In nucleotides, the CDR3 is TGTGCCAGCTTCAGCGGGATAGCGCAGTATTTT.

The rearrangement uses TRBV4-1 and TRBJ2-7, with D perhaps assigned TRBD1 or TRBD2 (6 bases each). V was shortened by 5 bases and J by 4 bases, with 24 bases between the two germline ends. The CDR3 is 17 amino acids. Germline lookup yields CDR1 MGHRA and CDR2 YSYEKL. CDR3 loop: CASSSHHSGDFGYEQYF. In DNA form, the CDR3 reads TGCGCCAGCAGCTCACATCATTCAGGGGACTTCGGATACGAGCAGTACTTC.

Note on this clone: Other nucleotide sequences from this sample produce the same CDR3. V gene TRBV9 combines with J gene TRBJ1-1, with D unclear. CDR3 length: 12 amino acids. CDR1 is SGDLS and CDR2 is YYNGEE in the germline V gene. The V and J ends lost 0 bases and 4 bases respectively, with 4 bases between them. The CDR3 DNA reads TGTGCCAGCAGCGTAGGGGGCACTGAAGCTTTCTTT. This gives the protein CASSVGGTEAFF.

V is TRBV2 and J is TRBJ1-6, with D possibly matching TRBD1 (5 bases). Per the germline V gene, CDR1 is SNHLY and CDR2 is FYNNEI. The CDR3 consists of 15 residues. V gave up 3 bases and J gave up 5 bases, with 11 bases separating them. As DNA, the CDR3 is TGTGCCAGCAGTGACCAGGGACCGAATAATTCACCCCTCCACTTT. Protein sequence: CASSDQGPNNSPLHF.

The V and J genes are TRBV28 and TRBJ2-1; D may be TRBD2 (6 bases). This CDR3 spans 14 amino acids. The V gene's germline CDR1 is MDHEN and CDR2 SYDVKM. Trimming removed 6 bases at V and 0 bases at J, with 9 bases between. In DNA form, the CDR3 reads TGTGCCAGCAGCGTCGGGAGCTCCTACAATGAGCAGTTCTTC. Protein: CASSVGSSYNEQFF.